This passage covers 10 T cell receptor beta chains from one sample sequenced in a study of immune evolution from preneoplasia to lung adenocarcinoma. Libraries were prepared by immunoSEQ multiplex PCR; TCRdb keeps only in-frame clonotypes and omits some of them. The table records about 6,400 clones, about three quarters of them present only once. Sequencing was carried out using FFPE minimally invasive lung adenocarcinoma tissue. These receptors originate from a person aged 55-80 years with lung adenocarcinoma.

The chain uses TRBV7-9 and TRBJ1-1, with TRBD1 matching over 9 bases. The CDR3 totals 13 residues. V lost 5 bases to trimming and J lost 3 bases; unmatched junction nucleotides: 1. CDR1 and CDR2 (germline): SEHNR, FQNEAQ (reference sequence). The DNA of the CDR3 is TGTGCCAGCAGCAGACAGGGGGACACTGAAGCTTTCTTT. Residues: CASSRQGDTEAFF.

V usage is TRBV28 and J usage is TRBJ2-5, with 7 bases fitting TRBD1. CDR3 length equals 16 residues. Germline V lookup: CDR1 MDHEN, CDR2 SYDVKM. V lost 7 bases to trimming and J lost 4 bases; unmatched junction nucleotides: 15. CDR3 coding DNA: TGTGCCAGCACGCCCTTCCACACAGGGGTGGGAGAGACCCAGTACTTC. Encoded protein: CASTPFHTGVGETQYF.

This chain uses TRBV6-5 with TRBJ1-1, with D possibly being TRBD1 (6 bases). The ends were cut back, 5 bases at V and 0 bases at J, with 10 bases in the middle. The CDR3 has 14 residues. Germline V gives CDR1 MNHEY, CDR2 SVGAGI. CDR3 protein: CASSRQVMNTEAFF. The CDR3 coding sequence is TGTGCCAGCAGTCGACAGGTTATGAACACTGAAGCTTTCTTT.

The chain has TRBV7-9 and TRBJ2-5; D not resolved. V dropped 4 bases and J dropped 5 bases, with 5 bases sitting between them. Germline CDR1 is SEHNR and CDR2 is FQNEAQ (reference sequence). The CDR3 consists of 11 residues. In DNA, the CDR3 is TGTGCCAGCAGCTCCGGGGAGACCCAGTACTTC. Protein: CASSSGETQYF.

The rearrangement joins TRBV4-1 to TRBJ1-2, with a tentative D call TRBD1 (5 bases). Germline V gives CDR1 MGHRA, CDR2 YSYEKL. This CDR3 contains 16 residues. Between the trimmed V and J ends, which lost 0 bases and 3 bases, there was a span of 14 bases. CDR3 in amino acids: CASSQDGPQGDYGYTF. CDR3 bases: TGCGCCAGCAGCCAAGACGGCCCCCAGGGCGACTATGGCTACACCTTC.

The rearrangement uses TRBV7-3 and TRBJ1-5; D possibly corresponds to TRBD1 (5 bases). V was clipped by 5 bases and J by 5 bases, with 10 bases between them. Per germline, CDR1 SGHTA and CDR2 FQGTGA. The CDR3 is 13 residues long. The CDR3 sequence: CASSTQGDQPQHF. The CDR3 coding sequence is TGTGCCAGCAGCACCCAAGGGGATCAGCCCCAGCATTTT. Full variable domain (outside the CDR3, taken from reference TRBV7-3 and TRBJ1-5): GAGVSQTPSNKVTEKGKYVELRCDPISGHTALYWYRQSLGQGPEFLIYFQGTGAADDSGLPNDRFFAVRPEGSVSTLKIQRTERGDSAVYLCASSTQGDQPQHFGDGTRLSIL.

Turning to this clone: The junction departs from germline at one end; a sequencing error may be responsible. The V gene is TRBV6-6, the J gene TRBJ1-6, with D perhaps matching TRBD1 (5 bases). The CDR3 spans 14 residues. Germline V gene sequence: CDR1 MNHNY, CDR2 SVGAGI (reference sequence). The CDR3 loop is CGSGGDEYNSPLHF. The CDR3 DNA reads TGTGGCAGCGGGGGGGACGAATATAATTCACCCCTCCACTTT.

The rearrangement joins TRBV7-8 to TRBJ1-2; TRBD1 agrees at 9 bases. V dropped 5 bases and J dropped 1; count of bases not matched to a gene: 5. CDR3 length: 15 residues. Germline CDR1 reads SGHVS; CDR2 reads FQNEAQ. The CDR3 DNA reads as TGTGCCAGCAGCATGTGGGACAGGGATAACTATGGCTACACCTTC. As protein: CASSMWDRDNYGYTF.

This clone was observed a handful of times. This sequence joins TRBV29-1 and TRBJ2-1; 8 positions match TRBD2. The V gene's germline CDR1 is SQVTM and CDR2 ANQGSEA. V lost 3 bases and J lost 3; bases outside the gene matches: 4. The CDR3 runs to 14 residues. The CDR3 bases are TGCAGCGTTGACGGGCTAGCGGGCTACAATGAGCAGTTCTTC. Translating gives CSVDGLAGYNEQFF.

This clone was observed a handful of times. The V gene is TRBV4-2, the J gene TRBJ1-1; 7 bases map to TRBD1. V was clipped by 2 bases and J by 4 bases; unmatched bases: 7. Germline CDR1 reads LGHNA; CDR2 reads YNFKEQ. This CDR3 has 15 amino acids. This CDR3 is CASSQPLQGSTEAFF. The CDR3 DNA is TGTGCCAGCAGCCAACCCCTACAGGGGAGCACTGAAGCTTTCTTT.